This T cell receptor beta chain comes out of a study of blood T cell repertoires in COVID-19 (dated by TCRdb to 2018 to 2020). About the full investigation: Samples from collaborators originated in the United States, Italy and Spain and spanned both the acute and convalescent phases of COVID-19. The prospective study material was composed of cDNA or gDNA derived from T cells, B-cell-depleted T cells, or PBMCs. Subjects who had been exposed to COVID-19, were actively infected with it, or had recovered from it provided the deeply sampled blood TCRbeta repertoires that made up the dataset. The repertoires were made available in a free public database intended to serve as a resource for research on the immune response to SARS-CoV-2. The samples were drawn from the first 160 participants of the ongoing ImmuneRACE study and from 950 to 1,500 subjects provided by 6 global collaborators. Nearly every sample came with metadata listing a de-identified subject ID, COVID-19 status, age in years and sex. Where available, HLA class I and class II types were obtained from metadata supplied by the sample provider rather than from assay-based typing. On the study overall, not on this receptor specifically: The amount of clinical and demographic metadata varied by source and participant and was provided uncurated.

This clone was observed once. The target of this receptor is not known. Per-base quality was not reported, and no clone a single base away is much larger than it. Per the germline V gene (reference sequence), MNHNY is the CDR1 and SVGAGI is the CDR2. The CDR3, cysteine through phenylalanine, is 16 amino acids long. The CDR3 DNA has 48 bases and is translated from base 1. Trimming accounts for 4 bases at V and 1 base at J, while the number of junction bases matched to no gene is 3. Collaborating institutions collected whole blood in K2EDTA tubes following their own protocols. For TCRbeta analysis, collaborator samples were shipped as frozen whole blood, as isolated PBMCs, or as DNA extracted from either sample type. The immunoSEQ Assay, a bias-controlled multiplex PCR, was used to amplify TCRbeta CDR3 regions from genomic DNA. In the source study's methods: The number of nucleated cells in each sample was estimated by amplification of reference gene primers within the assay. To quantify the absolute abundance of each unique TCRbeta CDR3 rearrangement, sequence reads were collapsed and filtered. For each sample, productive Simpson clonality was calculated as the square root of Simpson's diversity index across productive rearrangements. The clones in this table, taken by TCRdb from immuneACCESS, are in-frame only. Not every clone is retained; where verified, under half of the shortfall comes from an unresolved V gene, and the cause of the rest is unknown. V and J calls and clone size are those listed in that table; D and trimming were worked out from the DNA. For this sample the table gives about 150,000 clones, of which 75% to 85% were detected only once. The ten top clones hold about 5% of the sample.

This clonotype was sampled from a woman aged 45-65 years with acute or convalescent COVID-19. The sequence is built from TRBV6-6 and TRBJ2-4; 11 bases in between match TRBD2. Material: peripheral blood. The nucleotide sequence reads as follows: TGTGCCAGCAGTTTAGCGGGGGGGGTGGCCAAAAACATTCAGTACTTC. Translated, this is CASSLAGGVAKNIQYF.